This TCR beta chain was recovered during a study of Graves' ophthalmopathy and Graves' hyperthyroidism. Study overall: Peripheral blood collection took place at initial diagnosis, before any treatment. Overall study results and limits: Between ophthalmopathy and stable hyperthyroidism, a 13-signature model drew a separation with approximately 90% sensitivity and 70% to 84% specificity.

This clonotype has a count of ten or more. The antigen is undetermined. Trimming took off 5 bases at V and 2 bases at J, with 12 bases between the two ends. CDR3 length equals 15 residues. The germline gives CDR1 MNHEY, CDR2 SVGAGI. It was from around 10 ml of fresh peripheral blood that the PBMCs came. The authors amplified TCR beta CDR3 regions from RNA transcripts. First-round RT-PCR relied on HTBI primers, and a second-round multiplex PCR came next. MiXCR, applied by TCRdb to the multiplex PCR reads, yields one record per CDR3 protein. Seen here are just over 400,000 distinct CDR3 sequences, roughly 21% observed once, and the top ten hold roughly 3%.

The chain combines TRBV6-5 with TRBJ2-2; the D gene is possibly TRBD1 (5 bases). This clonotype was sampled from a woman in her late teens or twenties with stable Graves' hyperthyroidism. The sample comprised peripheral blood. The CDR3 loop reads CASSPGADNTGELFF. The CDR3 DNA follows: TGTGCCAGCAGTCCTGGGGCAGACAACACCGGGGAGCTGTTTTTT.